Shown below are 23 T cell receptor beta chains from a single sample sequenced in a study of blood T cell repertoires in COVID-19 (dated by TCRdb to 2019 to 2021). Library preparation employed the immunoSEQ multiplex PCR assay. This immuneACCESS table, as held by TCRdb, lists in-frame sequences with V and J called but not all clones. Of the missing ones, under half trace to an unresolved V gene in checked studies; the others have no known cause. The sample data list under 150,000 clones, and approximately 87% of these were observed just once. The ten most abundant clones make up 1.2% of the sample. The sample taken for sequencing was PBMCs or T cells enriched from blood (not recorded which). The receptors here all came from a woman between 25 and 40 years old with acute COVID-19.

The CDR3 protein is CASSWGQRIKNEQFF. As DNA, the CDR3 is TGTGCCAGCAGCTGGGGACAGCGCATAAAGAATGAGCAGTTCTTC. The chain recombines TRBV7-8 with TRBJ2-1; 7 bases agree with TRBD1. CDR1 and CDR2 (germline): SGHVS, FQNEAQ. The CDR3 has 15 amino acids. V trimming: 4 bases; J trimming: 7 bases; junction bases outside the gene matches: 10.

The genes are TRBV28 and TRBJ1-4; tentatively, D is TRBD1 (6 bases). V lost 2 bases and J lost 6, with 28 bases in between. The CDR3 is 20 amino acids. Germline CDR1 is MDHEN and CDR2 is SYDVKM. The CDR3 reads CASSLGLKQGRRTKDEKLFF. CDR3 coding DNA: TGTGCCAGCAGTTTAGGTCTCAAACAGGGCCGTAGGACGAAGGATGAAAAACTGTTTTTT.

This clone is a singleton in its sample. The CDR3 bases are TGTGCCGGGGACAGGGCACGGGCTGAAGCTTTCTTT. It codes for CAGDRARAEAFF. V gene TRBV2 combines with J gene TRBJ1-1, with 9 bases lining up with TRBD1. CDR1 and CDR2 from the germline V gene are SNHLY and FYNNEI. The junction had 7 bases not matched to a gene; V was cut back by 11 bases and J by 6 bases. CDR3 length: 12 amino acids.

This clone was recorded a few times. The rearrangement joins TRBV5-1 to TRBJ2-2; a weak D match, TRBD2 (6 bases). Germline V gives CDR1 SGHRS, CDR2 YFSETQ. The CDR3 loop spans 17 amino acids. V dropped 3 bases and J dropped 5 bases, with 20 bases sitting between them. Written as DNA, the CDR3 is TGCGCCAGCAGCTGGAACTATCCGGGACTGGGGACCGGGGAGCTGTTTTTT. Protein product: CASSWNYPGLGTGELFF.

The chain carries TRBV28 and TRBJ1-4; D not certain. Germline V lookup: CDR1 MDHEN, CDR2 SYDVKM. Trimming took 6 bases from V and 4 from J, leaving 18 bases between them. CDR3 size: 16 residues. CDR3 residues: CASREGPQTFNEKLFF. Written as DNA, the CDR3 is TGTGCCAGCAGAGAGGGTCCCCAGACCTTTAATGAAAAACTGTTTTTT.

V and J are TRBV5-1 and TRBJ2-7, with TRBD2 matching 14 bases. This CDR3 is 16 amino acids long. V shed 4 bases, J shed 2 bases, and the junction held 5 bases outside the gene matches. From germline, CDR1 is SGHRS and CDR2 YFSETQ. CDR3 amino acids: CASSEGLAGEAYEQYF. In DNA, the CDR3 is TGCGCCAGCAGCGAGGGACTAGCGGGAGAGGCCTACGAGCAGTACTTC.

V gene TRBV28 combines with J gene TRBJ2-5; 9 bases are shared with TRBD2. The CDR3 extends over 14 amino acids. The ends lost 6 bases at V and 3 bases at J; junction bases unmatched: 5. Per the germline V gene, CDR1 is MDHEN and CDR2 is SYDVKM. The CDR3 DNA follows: TGTGCCAGCAGGGAAGCGGGAGGCGAAGAGACCCAGTACTTC. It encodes CASREAGGEETQYF.

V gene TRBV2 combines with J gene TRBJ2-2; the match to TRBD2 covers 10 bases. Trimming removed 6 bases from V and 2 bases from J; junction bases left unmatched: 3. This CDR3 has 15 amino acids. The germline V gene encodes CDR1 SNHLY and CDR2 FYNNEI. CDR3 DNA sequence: TGTGCCAGCAGGCGGACTAGCGGAAACACCGGGGAGCTGTTTTTT. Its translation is CASRRTSGNTGELFF.

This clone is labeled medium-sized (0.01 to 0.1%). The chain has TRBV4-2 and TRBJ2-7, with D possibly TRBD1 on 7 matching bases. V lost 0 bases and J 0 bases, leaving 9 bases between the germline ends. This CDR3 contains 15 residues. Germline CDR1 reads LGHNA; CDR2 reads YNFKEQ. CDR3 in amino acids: CASSQERDSSYEQYF. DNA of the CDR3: TGTGCCAGCAGCCAAGAGCGGGACAGCTCCTACGAGCAGTACTTC.

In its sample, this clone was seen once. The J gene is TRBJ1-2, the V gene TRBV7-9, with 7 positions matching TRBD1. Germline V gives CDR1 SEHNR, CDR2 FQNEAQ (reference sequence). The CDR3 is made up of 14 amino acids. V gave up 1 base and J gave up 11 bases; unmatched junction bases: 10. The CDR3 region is CASSLGIPDRFYTF. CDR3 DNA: TGTGCCAGCAGCTTAGGCATACCGGACAGGTTTTACACCTTC.

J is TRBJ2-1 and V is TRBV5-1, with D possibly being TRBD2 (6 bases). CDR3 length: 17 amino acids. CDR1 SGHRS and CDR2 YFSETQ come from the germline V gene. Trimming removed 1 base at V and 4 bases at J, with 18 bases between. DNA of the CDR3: TGCGCCAGCAGCTTGTACATCGCTAGCGCTACGTACAATGAGCAGTTCTTC. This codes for CASSLYIASATYNEQFF.

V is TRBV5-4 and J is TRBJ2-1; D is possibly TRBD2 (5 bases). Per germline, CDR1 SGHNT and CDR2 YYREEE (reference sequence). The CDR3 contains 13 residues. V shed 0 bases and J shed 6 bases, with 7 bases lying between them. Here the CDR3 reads CASSLGEGNEQFF. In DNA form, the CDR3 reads TGTGCCAGCAGCTTGGGCGAGGGCAATGAGCAGTTCTTC.

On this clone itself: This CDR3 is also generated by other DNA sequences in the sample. CDR3 in DNA: TGCGCCAGCAGCTTGGCCGGGGGGGAGACCCAGTACTTC. Encoded protein: CASSLAGGETQYF. The rearrangement uses TRBV5-1 and TRBJ2-5; 7 nucleotides align to TRBD2. The CDR3 is made up of 13 amino acids. Germline CDR1 and CDR2: SGHRS and YFSETQ. V shed 0 bases and J 5 bases; nucleotides not matched to a gene: 1.

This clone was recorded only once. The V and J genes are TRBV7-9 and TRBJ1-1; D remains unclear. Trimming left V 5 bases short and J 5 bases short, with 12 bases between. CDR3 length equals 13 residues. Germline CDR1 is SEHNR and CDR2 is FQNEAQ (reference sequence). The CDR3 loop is CASSLGVGTEAFF. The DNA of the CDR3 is TGTGCCAGCAGCCTCGGGGTTGGTACTGAAGCTTTCTTT.

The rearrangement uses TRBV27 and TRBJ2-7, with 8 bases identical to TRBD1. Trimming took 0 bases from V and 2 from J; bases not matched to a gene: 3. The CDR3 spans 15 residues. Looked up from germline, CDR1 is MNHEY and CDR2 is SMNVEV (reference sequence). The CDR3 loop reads CASSLSGTGAYEQYF. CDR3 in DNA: TGTGCCAGCAGTTTATCCGGGACAGGAGCCTACGAGCAGTACTTC.

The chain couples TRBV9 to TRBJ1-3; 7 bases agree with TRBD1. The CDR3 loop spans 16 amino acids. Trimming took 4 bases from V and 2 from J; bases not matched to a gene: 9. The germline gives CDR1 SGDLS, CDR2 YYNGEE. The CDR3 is CASSQPLTGAGNTIYF. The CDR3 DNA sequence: TGTGCCAGCAGCCAACCCCTAACAGGGGCTGGAAACACCATATATTTT.

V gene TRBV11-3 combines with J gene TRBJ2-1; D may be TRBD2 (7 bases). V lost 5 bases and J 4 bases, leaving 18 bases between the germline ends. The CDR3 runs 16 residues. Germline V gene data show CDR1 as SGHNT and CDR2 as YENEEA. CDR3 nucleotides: TGTGCCAGCAGCAGAAGCGGGGAGAGGGGGTACAATGAGCAGTTCTTC. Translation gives CASSRSGERGYNEQFF.

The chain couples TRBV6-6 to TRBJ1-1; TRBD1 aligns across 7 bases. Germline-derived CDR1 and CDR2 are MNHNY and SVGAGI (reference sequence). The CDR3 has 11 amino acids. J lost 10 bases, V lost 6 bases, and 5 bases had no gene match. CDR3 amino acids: CASSRDRRAFF. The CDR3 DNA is TGTGCCAGCAGCAGGGACAGACGAGCTTTCTTT.

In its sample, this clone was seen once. The CDR3 sequence: CSVAGTSGSSGNSYNEQFF. The CDR3 nucleotides read TGCAGCGTGGCCGGGACTAGCGGGAGTAGTGGGAACTCCTACAATGAGCAGTTCTTC. V and J are TRBV29-1 and TRBJ2-1; 14 bases are shared with TRBD2. The CDR3 length is 19 residues. Per germline, CDR1 SQVTM and CDR2 ANQGSEA. V dropped 6 bases and J dropped 0; count of bases not matched to a gene: 13.

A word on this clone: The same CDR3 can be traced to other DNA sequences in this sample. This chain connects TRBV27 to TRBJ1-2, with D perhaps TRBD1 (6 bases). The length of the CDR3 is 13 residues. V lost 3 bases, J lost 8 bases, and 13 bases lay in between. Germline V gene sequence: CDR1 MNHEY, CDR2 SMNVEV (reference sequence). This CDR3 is CASSFLGAGGYTF. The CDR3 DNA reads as TGTGCCAGCAGTTTTCTGGGGGCGGGCGGCTACACCTTC.

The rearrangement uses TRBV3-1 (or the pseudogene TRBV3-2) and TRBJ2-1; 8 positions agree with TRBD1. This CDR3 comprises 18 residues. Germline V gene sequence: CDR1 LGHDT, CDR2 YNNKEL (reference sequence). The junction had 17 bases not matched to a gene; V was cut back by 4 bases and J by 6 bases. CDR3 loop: CASSPLAGRQGIGNEQFF. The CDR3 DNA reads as TGTGCCAGCAGCCCCCTTGCGGGGAGACAGGGGATCGGCAATGAGCAGTTCTTC.

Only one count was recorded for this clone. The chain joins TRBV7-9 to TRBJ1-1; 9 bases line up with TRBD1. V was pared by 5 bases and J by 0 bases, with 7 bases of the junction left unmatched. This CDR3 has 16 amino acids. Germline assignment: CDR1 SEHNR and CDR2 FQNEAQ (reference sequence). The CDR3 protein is CASSGTGGEMNTEAFF. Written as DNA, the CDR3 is TGTGCCAGCAGCGGTACAGGGGGCGAAATGAACACTGAAGCTTTCTTT.

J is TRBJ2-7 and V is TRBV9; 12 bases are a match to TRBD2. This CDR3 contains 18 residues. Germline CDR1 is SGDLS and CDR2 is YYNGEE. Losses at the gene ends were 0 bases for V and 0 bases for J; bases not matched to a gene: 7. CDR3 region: CASSVGPSGRVSSYEQYF. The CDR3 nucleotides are TGTGCCAGCAGCGTAGGACCTAGCGGGAGGGTAAGCTCCTACGAGCAGTACTTC.